The clone carrying this T cell receptor beta chain has only a few counts. This sample is drawn from a study of T cell repertoires in cytomegalovirus infection. TCRdb re-derived calls from the reads in MiXCR, one entry per CDR3 protein. The data hold around 200,000 distinct CDR3 sequences, with about 15% observed a single time. The CDR3 length is 17 residues. Germline V gene data show CDR1 as MDHEN and CDR2 as SYDVKM. V dropped 2 bases and J dropped 1; count of bases not matched to a gene: 3. The TCR was taken from a human donor in good health (CMV status not recorded). Some clones in this sample may be carry-over from other donors' samples. The gene calls are TRBV28 and TRBJ2-2; TRBD2 matches at 11 bases. The sequencing sample was made of CD8+ T cells from PBMCs. DNA of the CDR3: TGTGCCAGCAGTTTACAGGGACTAGCGGTGAACACCGGGGAGCTGTTTTTT. The encoded protein is CASSLQGLAVNTGELFF.